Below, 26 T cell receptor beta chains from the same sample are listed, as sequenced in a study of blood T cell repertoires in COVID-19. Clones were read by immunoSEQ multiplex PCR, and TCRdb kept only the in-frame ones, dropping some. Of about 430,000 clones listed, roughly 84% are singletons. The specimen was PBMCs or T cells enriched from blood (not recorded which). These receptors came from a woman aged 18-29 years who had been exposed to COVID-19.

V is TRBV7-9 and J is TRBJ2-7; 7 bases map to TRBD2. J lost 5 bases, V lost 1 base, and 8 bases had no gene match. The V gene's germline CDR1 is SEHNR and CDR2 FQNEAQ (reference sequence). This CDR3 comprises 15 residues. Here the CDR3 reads CASSLGSGGGDEQYF. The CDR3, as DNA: TGTGCCAGCAGCTTAGGGTCGGGAGGAGGGGACGAGCAGTACTTC.

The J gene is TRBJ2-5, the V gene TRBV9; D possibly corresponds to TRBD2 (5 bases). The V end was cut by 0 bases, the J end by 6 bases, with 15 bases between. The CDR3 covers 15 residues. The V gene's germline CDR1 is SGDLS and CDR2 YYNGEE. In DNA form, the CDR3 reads TGTGCCAGCAGCGTAGGTCTCGGGGTTGGGAAGACCCAGTACTTC. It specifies CASSVGLGVGKTQYF.

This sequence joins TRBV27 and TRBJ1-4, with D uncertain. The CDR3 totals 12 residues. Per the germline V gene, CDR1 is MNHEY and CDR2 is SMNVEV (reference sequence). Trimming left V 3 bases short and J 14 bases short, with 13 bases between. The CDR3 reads CASSFLPRVLFF. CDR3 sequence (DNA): TGTGCCAGCAGTTTTTTGCCTCGCGTGCTGTTTTTT. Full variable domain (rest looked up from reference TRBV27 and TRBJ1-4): EAQVTQNPRYLITVTGKKLTVTCSQNMNHEYMSWYRQDPGLGLRQIYYSMNVEVTDKGDVPEGYKVSRKEKRNFPLILESPSPNQTSLYFCASSFLPRVLFFGSGTQLSVL.

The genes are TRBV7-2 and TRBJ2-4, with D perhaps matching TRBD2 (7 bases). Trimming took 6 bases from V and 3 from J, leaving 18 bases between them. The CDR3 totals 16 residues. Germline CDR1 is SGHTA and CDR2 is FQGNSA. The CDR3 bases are TGTGCCAGCAGTTCACCTAGGGGGGGGAGCAAAAACATTCAGTACTTC. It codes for CASSSPRGGSKNIQYF.

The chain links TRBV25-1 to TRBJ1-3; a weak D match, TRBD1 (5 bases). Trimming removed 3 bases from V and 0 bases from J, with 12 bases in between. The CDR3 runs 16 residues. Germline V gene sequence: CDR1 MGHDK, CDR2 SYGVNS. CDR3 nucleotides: TGTGCCAGCAGTGAGGGGGGGGACTTCTCTGGAAACACCATATATTTT. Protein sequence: CASSEGGDFSGNTIYF.

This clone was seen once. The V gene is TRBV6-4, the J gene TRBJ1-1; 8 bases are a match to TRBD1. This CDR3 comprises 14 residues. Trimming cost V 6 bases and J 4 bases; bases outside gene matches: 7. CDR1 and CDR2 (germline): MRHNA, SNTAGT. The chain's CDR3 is CASSPGTGGTEAFF. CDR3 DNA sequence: TGTGCCAGCAGCCCCGGGACAGGAGGCACTGAAGCTTTCTTT.

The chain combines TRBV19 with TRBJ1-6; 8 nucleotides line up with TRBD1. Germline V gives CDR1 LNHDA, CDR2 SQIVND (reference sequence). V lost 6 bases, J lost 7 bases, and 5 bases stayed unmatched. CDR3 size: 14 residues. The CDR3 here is CASSDRGGNSPLHF. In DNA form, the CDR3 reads TGTGCCAGTAGCGACAGGGGAGGGAATTCACCCCTCCACTTT.

The CDR3 spells CASNTRASYEQYF. The CDR3 bases are TGTGCCAGCAACACTAGGGCCTCCTACGAGCAGTACTTC. The chain recombines TRBV7-2 with TRBJ2-7; TRBD2 is a possible D gene (5 bases). Between the trimmed V and J ends, which lost 7 bases and 0 bases, there was a span of 10 bases. The V gene's germline CDR1 is SGHTA and CDR2 FQGNSA. The CDR3 covers 13 residues.

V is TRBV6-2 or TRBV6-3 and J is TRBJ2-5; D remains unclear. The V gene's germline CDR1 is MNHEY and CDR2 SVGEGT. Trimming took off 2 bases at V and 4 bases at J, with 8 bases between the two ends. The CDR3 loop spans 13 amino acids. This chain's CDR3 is CASSYHSLETQYF. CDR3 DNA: TGTGCCAGCAGTTACCATAGTTTAGAGACCCAGTACTTC.

The CDR3 spells CASSLDLGNTIYF. CDR3 sequence (DNA): TGTGCCAGCAGCTTAGATCTAGGAAACACCATATATTTT. The chain recombines TRBV7-9 with TRBJ1-3; D is undetermined. Trimming stripped 1 base from V and 4 bases from J, with 5 bases between. Per the germline V gene, CDR1 is SEHNR and CDR2 is FQNEAQ (reference sequence). The CDR3 is made up of 13 amino acids. Based on the CDR3 plus reference TRBV7-9 and TRBJ1-3, the full variable domain is DTGVSQNPRHKITKRGQNVTFRCDPISEHNRLYWYRQTLGQGPEFLTYFQNEAQLEKSRLLSDRFSAERPKGSFSTLEIQRTEQGDSAMYLCASSLDLGNTIYFGEGSWLTVV.

DNA of the CDR3: TGTGCCAGCAGCCAAGGACAGGGGAGGGACACCGGGGAGCTGTTTTTT. The encoded protein is CASSQGQGRDTGELFF. The genes are TRBV3-1 (or the pseudogene TRBV3-2) and TRBJ2-2, with TRBD1 as a possible D gene (8 bases). The CDR3 runs to 16 residues. Deletions cut 1 base from V and 3 bases from J, with 12 bases between. From germline, CDR1 is LGHDT and CDR2 YNNKEL (reference sequence).

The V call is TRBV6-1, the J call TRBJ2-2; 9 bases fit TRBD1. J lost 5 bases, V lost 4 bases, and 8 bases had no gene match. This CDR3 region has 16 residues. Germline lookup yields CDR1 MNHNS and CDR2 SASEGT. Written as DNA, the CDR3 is TGTGCCAGCAGTGCCCGGGGACAGGGAGGTACCGGGGAGCTGTTTTTT. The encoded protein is CASSARGQGGTGELFF.

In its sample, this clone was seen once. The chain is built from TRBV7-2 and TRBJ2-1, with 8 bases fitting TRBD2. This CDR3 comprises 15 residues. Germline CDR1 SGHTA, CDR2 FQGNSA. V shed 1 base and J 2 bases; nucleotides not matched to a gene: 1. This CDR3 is CASSLVAGTYNEQFF. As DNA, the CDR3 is TGTGCCAGCAGCTTAGTAGCGGGGACCTACAATGAGCAGTTCTTC.

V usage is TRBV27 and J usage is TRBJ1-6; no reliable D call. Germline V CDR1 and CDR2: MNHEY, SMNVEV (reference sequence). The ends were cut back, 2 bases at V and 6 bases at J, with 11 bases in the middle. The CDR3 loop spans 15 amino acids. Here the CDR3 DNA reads TGTGCCAGCAGTTTACAGGCCACCGCTAATTCACCCCTCCACTTT. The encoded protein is CASSLQATANSPLHF.

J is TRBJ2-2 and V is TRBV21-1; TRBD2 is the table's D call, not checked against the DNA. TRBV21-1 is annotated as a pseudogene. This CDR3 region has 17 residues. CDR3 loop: CASSKKKKARGTGELFF. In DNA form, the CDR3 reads TGTGCCAGCAGCAAAAAGAAAAAGGCCCGGGGCACCGGGGAGCTGTTTTTT.

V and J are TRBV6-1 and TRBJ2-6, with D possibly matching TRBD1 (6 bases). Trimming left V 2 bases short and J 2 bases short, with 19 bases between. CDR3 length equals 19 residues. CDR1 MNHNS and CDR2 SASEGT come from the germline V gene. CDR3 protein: CASSENPPRGSAGANVLTF. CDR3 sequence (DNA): TGTGCCAGCAGTGAAAATCCCCCGAGGGGGTCAGCTGGGGCCAACGTCCTGACTTTC.

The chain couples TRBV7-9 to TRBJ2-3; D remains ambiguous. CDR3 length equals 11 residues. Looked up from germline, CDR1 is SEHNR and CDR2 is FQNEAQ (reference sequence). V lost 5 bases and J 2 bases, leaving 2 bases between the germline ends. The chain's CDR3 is CASSLTDTQYF. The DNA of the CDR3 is TGTGCCAGCAGCCTCACAGATACGCAGTATTTT.

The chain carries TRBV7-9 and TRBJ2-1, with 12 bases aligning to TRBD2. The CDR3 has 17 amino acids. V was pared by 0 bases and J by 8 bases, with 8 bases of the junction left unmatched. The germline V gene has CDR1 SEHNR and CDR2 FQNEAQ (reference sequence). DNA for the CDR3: TGTGCCAGCAGCTTAGCGTTTCTAGCGGGAGGGTGGGATGAGCAGTTCTTC. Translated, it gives CASSLAFLAGGWDEQFF.

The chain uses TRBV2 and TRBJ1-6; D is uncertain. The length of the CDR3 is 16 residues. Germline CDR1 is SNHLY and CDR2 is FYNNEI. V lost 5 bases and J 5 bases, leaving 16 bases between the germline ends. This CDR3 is CASSLQPPGNNSPLHF. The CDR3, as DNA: TGTGCCAGCAGTCTTCAACCCCCGGGGAATAATTCACCCCTCCACTTT.

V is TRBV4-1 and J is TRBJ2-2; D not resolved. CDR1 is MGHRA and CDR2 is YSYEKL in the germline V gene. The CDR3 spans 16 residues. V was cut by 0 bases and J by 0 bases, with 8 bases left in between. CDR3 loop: CASSQERTPNTGELFF. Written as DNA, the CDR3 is TGCGCCAGCAGCCAAGAACGAACACCGAACACCGGGGAGCTGTTTTTT.

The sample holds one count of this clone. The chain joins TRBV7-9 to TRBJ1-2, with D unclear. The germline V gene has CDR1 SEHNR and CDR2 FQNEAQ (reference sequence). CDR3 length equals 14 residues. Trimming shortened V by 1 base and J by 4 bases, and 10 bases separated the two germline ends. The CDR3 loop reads CASSLEAQSYGYTF. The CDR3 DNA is TGTGCCAGCAGCTTAGAAGCACAGAGCTATGGCTACACCTTC.

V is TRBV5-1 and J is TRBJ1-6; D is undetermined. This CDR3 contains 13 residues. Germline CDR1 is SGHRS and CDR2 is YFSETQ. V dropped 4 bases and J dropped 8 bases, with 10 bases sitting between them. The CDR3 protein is CASSPKEDSPLHF. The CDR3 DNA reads TGCGCCAGCAGCCCCAAGGAGGATTCACCCCTCCACTTT.

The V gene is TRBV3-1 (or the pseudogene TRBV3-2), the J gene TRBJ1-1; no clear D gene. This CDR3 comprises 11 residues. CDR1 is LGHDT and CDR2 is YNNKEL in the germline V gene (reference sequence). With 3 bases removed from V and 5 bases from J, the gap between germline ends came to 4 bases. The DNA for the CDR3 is TGTGCCAGCAGCCAGTCGACTGAAGCTTTCTTT. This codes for CASSQSTEAFF.

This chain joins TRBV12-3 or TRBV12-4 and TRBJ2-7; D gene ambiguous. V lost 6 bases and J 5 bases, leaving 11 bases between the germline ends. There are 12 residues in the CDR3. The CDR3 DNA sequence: TGTGCCAGCAGCCCTCTTGGCCACGAGCAGTACTTC. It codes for CASSPLGHEQYF.

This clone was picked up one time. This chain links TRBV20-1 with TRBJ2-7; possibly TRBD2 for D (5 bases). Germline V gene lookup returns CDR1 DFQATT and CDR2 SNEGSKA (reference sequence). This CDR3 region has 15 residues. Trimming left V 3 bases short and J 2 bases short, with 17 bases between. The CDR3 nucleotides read TGCAGTGCTAGTTACGTTAGCGCGTGGGCCTACGAGCAGTACTTC. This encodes CSASYVSAWAYEQYF.

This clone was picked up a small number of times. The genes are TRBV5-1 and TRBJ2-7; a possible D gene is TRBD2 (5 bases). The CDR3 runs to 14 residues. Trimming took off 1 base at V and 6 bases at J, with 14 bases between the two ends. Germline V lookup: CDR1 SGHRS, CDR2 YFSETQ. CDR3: CASSLNPGEGEQYF. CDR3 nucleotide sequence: TGCGCCAGCAGCTTGAATCCAGGAGAGGGCGAGCAGTACTTC. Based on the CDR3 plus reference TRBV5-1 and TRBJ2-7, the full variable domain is KAGVTQTPRYLIKTRGQQVTLSCSPISGHRSVSWYQQTPGQGLQFLFEYFSETQRNKGNFPGRFSGRQFSNSRSEMNVSTLELGDSALYLCASSLNPGEGEQYFGPGTRLTVT.